This T cell receptor beta chain was captured by sequencing in a study of blood T cell repertoires in COVID-19. For the study at large: Both acute and convalescent COVID-19 samples were obtained from the United States, Italy and Spain. PBMCs, B-cell-depleted T cells, or T cells were the source of the cDNA or gDNA that made up the material.

Per the study methods: Using reference gene primer amplification, nucleated cell counts were estimated. The assay was immunoSEQ multiplex PCR, and TCRdb's table has in-frame clones only and misses some. V, J and clone size were drawn from that table, and D and trimming were deduced from the DNA. The data contain more than 200,000 clones, about nine tenths of them singletons. This CDR3 has 16 amino acids. Germline lookup yields CDR1 LGHNT and CDR2 FRNRAP. V shed 7 bases and J shed 4 bases, with 20 bases lying between them. The sequencing input was peripheral blood. The genes are TRBV12-5 and TRBJ2-1, with D possibly TRBD1 on 6 matching bases. The source is a man in his thirties or forties with COVID-19, enrolled during active disease. CDR3 sequence: CASVSPLTTGYNEQFF. The CDR3 region has the DNA TGTGCTAGTGTTAGCCCACTTACCACAGGGTACAATGAGCAGTTCTTC.